Listed below are T cell receptor beta chains from one sample, sequenced in a study of T cell responses to AZD1222 COVID-19 vaccine. The method was immunoSEQ multiplex PCR; TCRdb's version includes in-frame clones alone and lacks a portion of them. Of about 69,000 clones listed, 75% to 90% are singletons. The material was peripheral blood, obtained 28 days after the second AZD1222 dose. The receptors were sampled from an adult who received the AZD1222 COVID-19 vaccine. Both conserved end residues are part of each CDR3. Each record gives: V gene, D gene, clone size, J gene, CDR3 protein, CDR3 DNA. A D gene is named only where the DNA matches it firmly. A clone size is listed for some rows: how often the clone was seen (once, few, many), or a class if it is expanded.

TRBV6-5,NA,NA,TRBJ2-1,CASSPPRNEQFF,TGTGCCAGCAGTCCTCCTAGGAATGAGCAGTTCTTC
TRBV29-1,NA,NA,TRBJ1-2,CSVESQAKYTF,TGCAGCGTTGAGTCCCAGGCAAAATACACCTTC
TRBV7-2,NA,NA,TRBJ1-2,CASGPRTTGYTF,TGTGCCAGCGGCCCCCGGACGACGGGCTACACCTTC
TRBV9,TRBD2,NA,TRBJ2-5,CASSPHGLAGGAQETQYF,TGTGCCAGCAGCCCCCATGGGCTAGCGGGGGGAGCCCAAGAGACCCAGTACTTC
TRBV20-1,NA,NA,TRBJ2-3,CSASGDHTQYF,TGCAGTGCTAGCGGGGACCATACGCAGTATTTT
TRBV6-5,NA,NA,TRBJ1-4,CASSSPGSNEKLFF,TGTGCCAGCAGTTCGCCAGGATCGAATGAAAAACTGTTTTTT
TRBV12-3/TRBV12-4,NA,once,TRBJ2-2,CASSLRGRELFF,TGTGCCAGCAGTTTACGGGGCCGGGAGCTGTTTTTT
TRBV27,NA,NA,TRBJ2-7,CASSHIRGYEQYF,TGTGCCAGCAGCCACATCCGGGGTTACGAGCAGTACTTC
TRBV27,NA,once,TRBJ2-7,CASSFRTDPNRQYF,TGTGCCAGCAGTTTCAGGACAGACCCTAATAGGCAGTACTTC
TRBV14,TRBD1,NA,TRBJ1-5,CASSLRGGDQPQHF,TGTGCCAGCAGTCTAAGAGGGGGCGATCAGCCCCAGCATTTT
TRBV7-2,NA,once,TRBJ2-7,CASSLHPVSSYEQYF,TGTGCCAGCAGCTTACACCCGGTTAGCTCCTACGAGCAGTACTTC
TRBV18,TRBD1,NA,TRBJ1-6,CASSQVDRGQSPLHF,TGTGCCAGCTCACAGGTGGACAGGGGTCAATCACCCCTCCACTTT
TRBV6-5,TRBD1,NA,TRBJ1-5,CASRPQGDQPQHF,TGTGCCAGCAGGCCTCAGGGGGATCAGCCCCAGCATTTT
TRBV7-8,TRBD1,NA,TRBJ1-3,CASSEQGARGNTIYF,TGTGCCAGCAGCGAACAGGGGGCGAGGGGAAACACCATATATTTT
TRBV19,NA,few,TRBJ1-2,CASSIDPTGFYGYTF,TGTGCCAGTAGTATAGACCCAACAGGGTTCTATGGCTACACCTTC
TRBV7-2,NA,NA,TRBJ2-7,CASSSLGGYEQYF,TGTGCCAGCAGCTCGCTTGGGGGCTACGAGCAGTACTTC
TRBV15,TRBD1,NA,TRBJ1-5,CATSRGSTGGNQPQHF,TGTGCCACCAGCAGAGGGTCCACAGGGGGCAATCAGCCCCAGCATTTT
TRBV7-9,NA,NA,TRBJ1-2,CASSSGSRSYGYTF,TGTGCCAGCAGCTCAGGGTCCAGATCCTATGGCTACACCTTC
TRBV6-5,NA,once,TRBJ1-1,CASSYRRGWVNTEAFF,TGTGCCAGCAGTTACAGAAGGGGGTGGGTCAACACTGAAGCTTTCTTT
TRBV20-1,NA,NA,TRBJ2-5,CSARAEETQYF,TGCAGTGCTAGAGCGGAAGAGACCCAGTACTTC
TRBV15,NA,NA,TRBJ1-4,CATSRDYLSATNEKLFF,TGTGCCACCAGCAGAGATTATTTGAGTGCAACTAATGAAAAACTGTTTTTT
TRBV5-6,NA,NA,TRBJ1-2,CASSSQLRRNYGYTF,TGTGCCAGCAGCTCCCAGCTCAGACGCAACTATGGCTACACCTTC
TRBV20-1,NA,once,TRBJ2-1,CSATHRDEQFF,TGCAGTGCAACCCACAGGGATGAGCAGTTCTTC
TRBV15,NA,NA,TRBJ2-7,CATSRTGSLSYEQYF,TGTGCCACCAGCAGAACCGGGTCACTTTCCTACGAGCAGTACTTC
TRBV7-9,NA,NA,TRBJ1-1,CASETGNTEAFF,TGTGCCAGTGAGACAGGGAACACTGAAGCTTTCTTT
TRBV21-1,NA,NA,TRBJ1-5,CASSTVRTSSNQPQHF,TGTGCCAGCAGCACGGTAAGGACCAGCAGCAATCAGCCCCAGCATTTT
TRBV7-9,NA,NA,TRBJ2-5,CASSPSNTGQETQYF,TGTGCCAGCAGCCCTTCGAACACAGGCCAAGAGACCCAGTACTTC
TRBV7-9,NA,NA,TRBJ2-7,CASSHDYHEQYF,TGTGCCAGCAGCCACGATTACCACGAGCAGTACTTC